These T cell receptor beta chains were read from a single sample in a study of shared clonotypes between healthy human individuals. Libraries were prepared by immunoSEQ multiplex PCR; TCRdb keeps only in-frame clonotypes and omits some of them. The sample consists of approximately 2.3 million clones, about 92% of them appearing once. The sample consisted of naive CD4+ T cells from PBMCs. These receptors were taken from a man younger than 30 in good health. Some clones in this sample may be carry-over from other donors' samples. Each CDR3 is given with its conserved first and last residue. The D gene is left open where the match is weak. The listing skips clone size in some rows; elsewhere it reads once, few, many or a size class.

V gene	D gene	clone size	CDR3 length	J gene	CDR3 DNA	CDR3 protein
TRBV28	.	.	14	TRBJ1-4	TGTGCCAGCAGTTTGAGGGCCGCGGACGAAAAACTGTTTTTT	CASSLRAADEKLFF
TRBV18	TRBD1	.	15	TRBJ2-2	TGTGCCAGCTCCCTTCGACAGGGGAACACCGGGGAGCTGTTTTTT	CASSLRQGNTGELFF
TRBV6-5	.	.	14	TRBJ1-2	TGTGCCAGCAGTTACGATTCAGGGCGGAATGGCTACACCTTC	CASSYDSGRNGYTF
TRBV6-5	.	.	13	TRBJ2-1	TGTGCCAGCAGGGGACTTATCGGGAATGAGCAGTTCTTC	CASRGLIGNEQFF
TRBV7-7	.	.	14	TRBJ2-5	TGTGCCAGCAGTATGAGGGGGTTCCAAGAGACCCAGTACTTC	CASSMRGFQETQYF
TRBV14	.	.	13	TRBJ1-1	TGTGCCAGCAGCCAATGGAGCGGCACTGAAGCTTTCTTT	CASSQWSGTEAFF
TRBV27	TRBD1	.	13	TRBJ1-3	TGTGCCAGCAGTCAGAGACAGGGTAACACCATATATTTT	CASSQRQGNTIYF
TRBV18	.	.	17	TRBJ2-1	TGTGCCAGCTCGTTACAGGGACTGGCAGCGAGCTACAATGAGCAGTTCTTC	CASSLQGLAASYNEQFF
TRBV7-8	TRBD2	.	15	TRBJ2-7	TGTGCCAGCAGCATACCTAGCGGGGGGCACTACGAGCAGTACTTC	CASSIPSGGHYEQYF
TRBV6-5	.	.	15	TRBJ1-4	TGTGCCAGCAGCGCTTGGAGGACGGCCGATGAAAAACTGTTTTTT	CASSAWRTADEKLFF
TRBV6-1	.	.	15	TRBJ2-1	TGTGCCAGCAGACCAGGGGTCAGGGATTACAATGAGCAGTTCTTC	CASRPGVRDYNEQFF
TRBV28	.	once	13	TRBJ1-4	TGTGCCAGTGGTGGGGTCGCTAATGAAAAACTGTTTTTT	CASGGVANEKLFF
TRBV11-3	.	.	13	TRBJ1-1	TGTGCCAGCAGCCCCAGGGACAACACTGAAGCTTTCTTT	CASSPRDNTEAFF
TRBV30	.	once	12	TRBJ2-1	TGTGCCTGGAGCAGGGGGGTCTATGAGCAGTTCTTC	CAWSRGVYEQFF